The 15 T cell receptor beta chains reported below all come from one sample, sequenced in a study of T cells after yellow fever vaccination. Each CDR3 protein is one row after TCRdb ran MiXCR on the 5' RACE reads. This table has about 580,000 distinct CDR3 sequences, less than 20% appearing once. The specimen comprised PBMCs, sampled about 5 days after the first yellow fever vaccination. These receptors were collected from a man aged 18 to 29 who received the YFV17D yellow fever vaccine.

This chain links TRBV20-1 with TRBJ2-1; D remains unclear. The germline V gene encodes CDR1 DFQATT and CDR2 SNEGSKA (reference sequence). CDR3 length: 13 residues. V lost 5 bases and J 7 bases, leaving 15 bases between the germline ends. The CDR3 DNA follows: TGCAGTGCTGGCGGTAGAGTGTATAATGAGCAGTTCTTC. Residues: CSAGGRVYNEQFF.

The chain links TRBV4-2 to TRBJ1-3; a possible D gene is TRBD1 (5 bases). The CDR3 extends over 15 amino acids. The germline V and J ends were trimmed by 3 bases and 2 bases, with 11 bases remaining between them. Germline lookup yields CDR1 LGHNA and CDR2 YNFKEQ. This CDR3 is CASSQTATPGNTIYF. The CDR3 DNA is TGTGCCAGCAGCCAGACAGCAACACCTGGAAACACCATATATTTT.

The rearrangement joins TRBV4-2 to TRBJ2-3; D remains unclear. The germline gives CDR1 LGHNA, CDR2 YNFKEQ. Trimming cost V 0 bases and J 9 bases, with 13 bases left between them. This CDR3 region has 14 residues. CDR3 in amino acids: CASSQEANYRTQYF. CDR3 coding DNA: TGTGCCAGCAGCCAAGAGGCAAACTATAGAACGCAGTATTTT.

On this clonotype: The junction departs from the called germline gene at one end, perhaps through a read error. The rearrangement joins TRBV3-1 to TRBJ2-1, with 11 bases identical to TRBD2. Per germline, CDR1 LGHDT and CDR2 YNNKEL (reference sequence). The CDR3 extends over 13 amino acids. DNA for the CDR3: TGTGCCAGCAGCCAAGACGCTAGCGGGGGGAAGTACTTC. Residues: CASSQDASGGKYF.

V usage is TRBV7-2 and J usage is TRBJ1-2; D unresolved. The germline CDR1 and CDR2 sequences are SGHTA and FQGNSA. The length of the CDR3 is 14 residues. Trimming took 8 bases from V and 0 from J, leaving 13 bases between them. CDR3 sequence (DNA): TGTGCCAGCTGGACGGGTGTCTCTAACTATGGCTACACCTTC. Protein: CASWTGVSNYGYTF.

This clonotype occurred a few times. J is TRBJ2-7 and V is TRBV5-6; no clear D. Looked up from germline, CDR1 is SGHDT and CDR2 is YYEEEE. V shed 4 bases and J shed 0 bases, with 8 bases lying between them. The CDR3 totals 13 residues. CDR3 coding DNA: TGTGCCAGCAGCGATAGGAGCTCCTACGAGCAGTACTTC. Translated, it gives CASSDRSSYEQYF.

This clonotype turned up a few times. As DNA, the CDR3 is TGTGCCAGCAGTTACCCTGATCCTCGCTATGGCTACACCTTC. Its translation: CASSYPDPRYGYTF. The rearrangement uses TRBV6-2 or TRBV6-3 and TRBJ1-2; no firm D call. This CDR3 has 14 amino acids. Germline lookup yields CDR1 MNHEY and CDR2 SVGEGT. Trimming cost V 2 bases and J 4 bases, with 11 bases left between them.

In its sample, this clonotype was seen a few times. The chain employs TRBV2 and TRBJ1-5; 9 nucleotides agree with TRBD1. Germline V CDR1 and CDR2: SNHLY, FYNNEI. The CDR3 is made up of 14 amino acids. Trimming at V came to 5 bases and at J to 6 bases, leaving 5 bases not matched to a gene. The CDR3 bases are TGTGCCAGCAGTCCGGACAGGGGAAGTCAGCCCCAGCATTTT. Translating it yields CASSPDRGSQPQHF. The variable domain in full, completed from reference TRBV2 and TRBJ1-5, reads EPEVTQTPSHQVTQMGQEVILRCVPISNHLYFYWYRQILGQKVEFLVSFYNNEISEKSEIFDDQFSVERPDGSNFTLKIRSTKLEDSAMYFCASSPDRGSQPQHFGDGTRLSIL.

The sample holds a few counts of this clonotype. J is TRBJ2-5 and V is TRBV18, with a tentative D call TRBD1 (6 bases). Germline assignment: CDR1 KGHSH and CDR2 LQKENI. V was trimmed by 5 bases and J by 5 bases, leaving 12 bases between them. The CDR3 covers 13 residues. The CDR3 bases are TGTGCCAGCTCAGGCATACAGGGTGAGACCCAGTACTTC. Amino acids: CASSGIQGETQYF.

This clonotype has only a few counts. The rearrangement links TRBV6-5 to TRBJ1-2; D is uncertain. The CDR3 is made up of 16 amino acids. CDR1 and CDR2 (germline): MNHEY, SVGAGI. The germline V and J ends were trimmed by 11 bases and 1 base, with 23 bases remaining between them. The CDR3 DNA reads as TGTGCCGTAGGACTTTTCCATCCCCCGCTTAACTATGGCTACACCTTC. Its protein product is CAVGLFHPPLNYGYTF.

The chain is built from TRBV28 and TRBJ2-5; D is unresolved. The CDR3 loop spans 14 amino acids. V was clipped by 2 bases and J by 1 base, with 8 bases between them. Germline assignment: CDR1 MDHEN and CDR2 SYDVKM. The CDR3 protein is CASSLHGPQETQYF. The CDR3 DNA reads as TGTGCCAGCAGTTTACATGGGCCCCAAGAGACCCAGTACTTC.

The table lists this clonotype with a count of one. This chain uses TRBV11-1 with TRBJ2-6, with D possibly TRBD1 on 6 matching bases. This CDR3 spans 18 amino acids. The V end lost 4 bases, the J end lost 0 bases, and 16 bases lay between the germline ends. Germline-derived CDR1 and CDR2 are SGHAT and FQDESV (reference sequence). CDR3 sequence reads: CASSSPGQGYSGANVLTF. CDR3 in DNA: TGTGCCAGCAGCTCGCCCGGGCAGGGGTACTCTGGGGCCAACGTCCTGACTTTC.

This clonotype was recorded a few times. The DNA for the CDR3 is TGTGCCAGCAGTTACTCCCTCGGGACCGGGGAGCTGTTTTTT. Translated, it gives CASSYSLGTGELFF. This sequence joins TRBV6-5 and TRBJ2-2, with unresolved D. The CDR3 totals 14 residues. Germline CDR1 and CDR2: MNHEY and SVGAGI. The ends were cut back, 0 bases at V and 5 bases at J, with 7 bases in the middle.

This clonotype was detected only once. The rearrangement links TRBV12-3 or TRBV12-4 to TRBJ2-5; D is perhaps TRBD2 (5 bases). The CDR3 has 14 amino acids. V was trimmed by 2 bases and J by 5 bases, leaving 12 bases between them. CDR3 DNA: TGTGCCAGCAGTTTACGACTACCCAGGGAGACCCAGTACTTC. It yields the protein CASSLRLPRETQYF.

This clonotype was counted only a few times. The rearrangement links TRBV4-1 to TRBJ1-5; D not resolved. CDR1 and CDR2 from the germline V gene are MGHRA and YSYEKL. The CDR3 totals 16 residues. Trimming removed 4 bases from V and 2 bases from J, with 15 bases in between. The CDR3 bases are TGCGCCAGCAGCCTAATTCCGGGCGACGGCAATCAGCCCCAGCATTTT. It codes for CASSLIPGDGNQPQHF.